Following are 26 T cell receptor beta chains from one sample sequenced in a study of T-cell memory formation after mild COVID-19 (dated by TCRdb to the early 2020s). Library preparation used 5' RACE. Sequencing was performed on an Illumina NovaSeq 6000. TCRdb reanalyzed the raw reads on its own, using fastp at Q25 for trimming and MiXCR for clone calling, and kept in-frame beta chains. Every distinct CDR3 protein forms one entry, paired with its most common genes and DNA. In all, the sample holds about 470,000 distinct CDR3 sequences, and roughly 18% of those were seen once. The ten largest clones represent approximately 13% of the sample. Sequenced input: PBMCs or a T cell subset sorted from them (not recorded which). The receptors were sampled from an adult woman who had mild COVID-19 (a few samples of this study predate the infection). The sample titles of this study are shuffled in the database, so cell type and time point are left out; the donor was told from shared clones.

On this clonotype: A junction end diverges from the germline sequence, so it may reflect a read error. The DNA for the CDR3 is TGCGACAGCAGCCCAGACGGGGGGTCCTACGAGCAGTACTTC. This codes for CDSSPDGGSYEQYF. V is TRBV5-1 and J is TRBJ2-7, with TRBD2 matching 7 bases. The germline gives CDR1 SGHRS, CDR2 YFSETQ. The CDR3 consists of 14 residues.

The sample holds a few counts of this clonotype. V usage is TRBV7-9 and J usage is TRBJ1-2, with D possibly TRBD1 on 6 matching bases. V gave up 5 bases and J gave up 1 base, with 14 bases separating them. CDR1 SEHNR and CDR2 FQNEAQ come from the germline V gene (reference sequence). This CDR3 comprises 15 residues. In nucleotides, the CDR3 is TGTGCCAGCAGCGCATCGGGGGCGGATAACTATGGCTACACCTTC. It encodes CASSASGADNYGYTF.

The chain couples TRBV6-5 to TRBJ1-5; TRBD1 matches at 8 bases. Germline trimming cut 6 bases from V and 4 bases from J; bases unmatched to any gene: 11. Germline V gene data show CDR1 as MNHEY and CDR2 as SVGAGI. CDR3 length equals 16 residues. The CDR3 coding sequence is TGTGCCAGCAGCCCCCTCCCCGGGACAGGAAATCAGCCCCAGCATTTT. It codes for CASSPLPGTGNQPQHF.

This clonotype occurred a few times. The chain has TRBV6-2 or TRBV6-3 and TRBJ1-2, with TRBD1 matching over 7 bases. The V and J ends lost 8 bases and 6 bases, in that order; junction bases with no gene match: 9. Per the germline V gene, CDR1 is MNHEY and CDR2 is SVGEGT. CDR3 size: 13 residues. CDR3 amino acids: CASRRDSMNGYTF. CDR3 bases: TGTGCCAGCCGTCGGGACAGTATGAATGGCTACACCTTC.

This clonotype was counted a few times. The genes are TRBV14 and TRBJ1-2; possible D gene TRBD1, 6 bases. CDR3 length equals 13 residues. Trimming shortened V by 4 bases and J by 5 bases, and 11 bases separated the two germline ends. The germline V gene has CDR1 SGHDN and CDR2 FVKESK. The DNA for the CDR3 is TGTGCCAGCAGCCGGGCAGGGGAGTATGGCTACACCTTC. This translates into CASSRAGEYGYTF.

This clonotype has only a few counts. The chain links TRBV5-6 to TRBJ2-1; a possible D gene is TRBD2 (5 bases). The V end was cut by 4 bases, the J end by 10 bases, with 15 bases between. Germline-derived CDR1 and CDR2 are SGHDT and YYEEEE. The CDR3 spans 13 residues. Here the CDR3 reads CASSRGLPSEQFF. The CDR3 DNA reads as TGTGCCAGCAGCCGCGGACTTCCCTCGGAGCAGTTCTTC.

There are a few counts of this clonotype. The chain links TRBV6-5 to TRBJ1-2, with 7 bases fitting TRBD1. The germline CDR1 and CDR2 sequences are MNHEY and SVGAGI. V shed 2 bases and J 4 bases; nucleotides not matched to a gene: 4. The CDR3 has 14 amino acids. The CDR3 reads CASSYGTAGYGYTF. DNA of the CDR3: TGTGCCAGCAGTTACGGGACAGCTGGCTATGGCTACACCTTC.

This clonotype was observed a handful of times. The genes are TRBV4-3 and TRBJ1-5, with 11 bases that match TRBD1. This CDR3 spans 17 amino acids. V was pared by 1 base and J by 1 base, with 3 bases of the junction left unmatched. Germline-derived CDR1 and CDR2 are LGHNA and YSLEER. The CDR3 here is CASSQGTGGGSNQPQHF. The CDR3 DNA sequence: TGCGCCAGCAGCCAAGGGACAGGGGGCGGGAGCAATCAGCCCCAGCATTTT.

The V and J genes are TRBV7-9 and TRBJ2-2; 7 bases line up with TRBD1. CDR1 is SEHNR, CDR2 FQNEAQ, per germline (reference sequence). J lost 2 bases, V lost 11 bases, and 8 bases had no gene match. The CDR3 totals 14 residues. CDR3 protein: CASRAGGNTGELFF. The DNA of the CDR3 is TGTGCCTCCAGGGCAGGGGGAAACACCGGGGAGCTGTTTTTT. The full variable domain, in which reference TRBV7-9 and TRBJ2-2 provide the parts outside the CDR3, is DTGVSQNPRHKITKRGQNVTFRCDPISEHNRLYWYRQTLGQGPEFLTYFQNEAQLEKSRLLSDRFSAERPKGSFSTLEIQRTEQGDSAMYLCASRAGGNTGELFFGEGSRLTVL.

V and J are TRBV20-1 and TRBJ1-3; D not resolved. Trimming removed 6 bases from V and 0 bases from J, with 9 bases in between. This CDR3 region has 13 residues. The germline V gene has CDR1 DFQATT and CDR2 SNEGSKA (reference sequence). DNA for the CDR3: TGCAGTGCGCTTGCTCTCTCTGGAAACACCATATATTTT. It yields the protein CSALALSGNTIYF.

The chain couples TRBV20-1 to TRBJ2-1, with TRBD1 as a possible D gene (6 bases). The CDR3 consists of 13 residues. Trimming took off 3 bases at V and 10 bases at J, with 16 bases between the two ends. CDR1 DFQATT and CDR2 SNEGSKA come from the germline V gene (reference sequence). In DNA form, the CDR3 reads TGCAGTGCTAGGGGGGACACCAGAACCGAGCAGTTCTTC. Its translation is CSARGDTRTEQFF.

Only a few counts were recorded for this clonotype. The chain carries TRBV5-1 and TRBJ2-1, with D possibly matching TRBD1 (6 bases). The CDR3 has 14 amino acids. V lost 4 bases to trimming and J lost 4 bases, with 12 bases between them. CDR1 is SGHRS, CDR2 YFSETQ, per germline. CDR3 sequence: CASSNQGGYNEQFF. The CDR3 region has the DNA TGCGCCAGCAGCAACCAAGGGGGTTACAATGAGCAGTTCTTC.

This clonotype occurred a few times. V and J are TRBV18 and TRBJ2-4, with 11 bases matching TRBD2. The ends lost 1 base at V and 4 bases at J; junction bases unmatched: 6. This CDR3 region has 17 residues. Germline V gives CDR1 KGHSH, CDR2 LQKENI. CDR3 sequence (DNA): TGTGCCAGCTCACCACTCCTCGGGACTAGCGGAAAAAACATTCAGTACTTC. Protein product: CASSPLLGTSGKNIQYF.

The CDR3 region is CASSGAGVGTDTQYF. DNA for the CDR3: TGTGCCAGCAGTGGGGCAGGCGTGGGCACAGATACGCAGTATTTT. J is TRBJ2-3 and V is TRBV2; D not resolved. This CDR3 contains 15 residues. Germline-derived CDR1 and CDR2 are SNHLY and FYNNEI. V dropped 4 bases and J dropped 1 base, with 12 bases sitting between them. The entire variable domain, with the rest obtained from reference TRBV2 and TRBJ2-3, is as follows: EPEVTQTPSHQVTQMGQEVILRCVPISNHLYFYWYRQILGQKVEFLVSFYNNEISEKSEIFDDQFSVERPDGSNFTLKIRSTKLEDSAMYFCASSGAGVGTDTQYFGPGTRLTVL.

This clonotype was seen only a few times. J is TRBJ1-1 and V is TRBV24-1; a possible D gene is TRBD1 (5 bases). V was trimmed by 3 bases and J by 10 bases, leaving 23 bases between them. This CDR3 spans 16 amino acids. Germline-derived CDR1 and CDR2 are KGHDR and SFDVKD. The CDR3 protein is CATSDPTGTDRGRAFF. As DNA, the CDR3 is TGTGCCACCAGTGATCCGACCGGGACGGATCGAGGAAGAGCTTTCTTT.

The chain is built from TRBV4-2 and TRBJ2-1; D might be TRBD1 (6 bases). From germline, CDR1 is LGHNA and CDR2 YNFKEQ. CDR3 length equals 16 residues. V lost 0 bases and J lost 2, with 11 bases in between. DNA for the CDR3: TGTGCCAGCAGCCAAGAGATGGGGGCAGCCTACAATGAGCAGTTCTTC. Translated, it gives CASSQEMGAAYNEQFF.

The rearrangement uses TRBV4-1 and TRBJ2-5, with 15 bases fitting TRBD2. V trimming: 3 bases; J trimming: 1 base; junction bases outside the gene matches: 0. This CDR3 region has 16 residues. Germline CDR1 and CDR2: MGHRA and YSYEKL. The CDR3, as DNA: TGCGCCAGCAGCCAGGGACTAGCGGGGGGCCAAGAGACCCAGTACTTC. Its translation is CASSQGLAGGQETQYF.

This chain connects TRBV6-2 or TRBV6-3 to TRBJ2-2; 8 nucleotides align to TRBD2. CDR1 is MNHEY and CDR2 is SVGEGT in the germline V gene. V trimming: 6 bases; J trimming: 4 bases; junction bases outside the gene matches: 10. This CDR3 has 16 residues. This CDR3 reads CASRRAGRASTGELFF. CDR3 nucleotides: TGTGCCAGCAGAAGGGCCGGGAGGGCCAGCACCGGGGAGCTGTTTTTT.

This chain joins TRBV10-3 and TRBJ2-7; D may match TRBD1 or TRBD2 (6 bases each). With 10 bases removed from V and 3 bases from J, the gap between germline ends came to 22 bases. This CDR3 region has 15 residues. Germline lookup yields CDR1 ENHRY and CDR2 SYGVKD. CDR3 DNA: TGTGCCAGTACGGGGGCAGACAACATCAACTACGAGCAGTACTTC. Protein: CASTGADNINYEQYF.

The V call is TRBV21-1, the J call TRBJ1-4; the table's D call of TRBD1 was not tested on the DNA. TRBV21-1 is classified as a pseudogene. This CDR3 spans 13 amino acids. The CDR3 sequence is CASLGQGDEKLFF. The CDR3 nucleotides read TGTGCCAGCCTGGGACAGGGTGACGAAAAACTGTTTTTT.

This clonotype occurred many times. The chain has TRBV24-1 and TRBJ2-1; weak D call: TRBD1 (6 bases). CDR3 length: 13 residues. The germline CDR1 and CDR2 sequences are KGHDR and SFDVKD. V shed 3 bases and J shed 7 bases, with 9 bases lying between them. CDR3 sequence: CATSDPQGNEQFF. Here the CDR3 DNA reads TGTGCCACCAGTGATCCCCAGGGGAATGAGCAGTTCTTC.

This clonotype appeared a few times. This CDR3 reads CASSPASSSYNEQFF. CDR3 coding DNA: TGTGCCAGCAGCCCAGCCAGTAGCTCCTACAATGAGCAGTTCTTC. The chain has TRBV7-3 and TRBJ2-1; D gene ambiguous. The length of the CDR3 is 15 residues. Germline V gene data show CDR1 as SGHTA and CDR2 as FQGTGA. The germline V and J ends were trimmed by 5 bases and 0 bases, with 11 bases remaining between them.

The CDR3, as DNA: TGTGCCAGCAGCCAAGTGGTACTAGCGGGGGGGTACGAGCAGTACTTC. This gives the protein CASSQVVLAGGYEQYF. This sequence joins TRBV4-2 and TRBJ2-7, with TRBD2 identical over 13 bases. Germline V CDR1 and CDR2: LGHNA, YNFKEQ. J gave up 4 bases and V 1 base, and 4 bases lay outside the gene matches. The length of the CDR3 is 16 residues.

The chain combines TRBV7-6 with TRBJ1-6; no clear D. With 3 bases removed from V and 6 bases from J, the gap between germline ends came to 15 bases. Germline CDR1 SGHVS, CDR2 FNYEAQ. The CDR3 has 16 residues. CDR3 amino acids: CASSLGLPGSNSPLHF. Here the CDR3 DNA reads TGTGCCAGCAGCTTGGGCCTTCCCGGCAGTAATTCACCCCTCCACTTT.

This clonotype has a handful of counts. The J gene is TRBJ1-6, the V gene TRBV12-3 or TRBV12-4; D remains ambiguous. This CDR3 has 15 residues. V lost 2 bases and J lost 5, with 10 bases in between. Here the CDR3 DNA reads TGTGCCAGCAGTTTACTACCTCTTGATAATTCACCCCTCCACTTT. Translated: CASSLLPLDNSPLHF.

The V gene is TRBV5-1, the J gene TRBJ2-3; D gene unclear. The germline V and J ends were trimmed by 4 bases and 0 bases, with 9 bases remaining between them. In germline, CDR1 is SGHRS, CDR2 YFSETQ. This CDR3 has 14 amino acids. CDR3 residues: CASSPNFSTDTQYF. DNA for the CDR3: TGCGCCAGCAGCCCCAACTTCAGCACAGATACGCAGTATTTT. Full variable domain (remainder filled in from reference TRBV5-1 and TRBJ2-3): KAGVTQTPRYLIKTRGQQVTLSCSPISGHRSVSWYQQTPGQGLQFLFEYFSETQRNKGNFPGRFSGRQFSNSRSEMNVSTLELGDSALYLCASSPNFSTDTQYFGPGTRLTVL.